The present TCR beta chain was sequenced within a study of T cell responses to AZD1222 COVID-19 vaccine. This CDR3 comprises 13 residues. Germline V gives CDR1 MNHNS, CDR2 SASEGT. The junction had 3 bases not matched to a gene; V was cut back by 2 bases and J by 8 bases. The data were produced by immunoSEQ multiplex PCR, yet TCRdb's version contains in-frame clones alone and is incomplete. Among 100,000 to 150,000 clones, approximately 88% were seen once, and the ten largest hold about 5%. The material was peripheral blood, obtained on day 0 of AZD1222 vaccination. The chain couples TRBV6-1 to TRBJ1-2; 9 nucleotides line up with TRBD1. The receptor was isolated from an adult in good health. The CDR3 region has the DNA TGTGCCAGCAGTGAATCCGGGACAGGGGGCTACACCTTC. Translated, it gives CASSESGTGGYTF.